This T cell receptor (beta chain) was profiled in a study of shared clonotypes between healthy human individuals. None of the donors, who were healthy HIV-negative adults, had recently had acute infections or vaccinations. The CDR3 loop spans 14 amino acids. Germline CDR1 MNHNS, CDR2 SASEGT. V gave up 7 bases and J gave up 0 bases; unmatched junction bases: 1. With respect to this clone: The antigen remains undetermined.

The test was conducted at deep level. Here immunoSEQ multiplex PCR was the method, and the copy in TCRdb shows in-frame clones only, minus some. The sample includes around 1.1 million clones, about 80% of them seen just once. General study points: It was observed that roughly 5.1% of naive CD4 clonotypes were shared across a handful of donors.

V and J are TRBV6-1 and TRBJ1-5; 9 bases are shared with TRBD1. The clonotype comes from a man aged 18 to 30 in good health. Some clones in this sample may be carry-over from other donors' samples. Input material: memory CD4+ T cells from PBMCs. Subset meaning: CD45RA-negative fraction. CDR3 coding DNA: TGTGCCAGCACACAGGGGGCTAGCAATCAGCCCCAGCATTTT. Its translation: CASTQGASNQPQHF.